This T cell receptor beta chain emerged from a study of cytomegalovirus exposure and HLA in healthy donors. Overall study findings and caveats: The CMV antigen specificity of a few CMV-associated chains was confirmed through in vitro analysis.

For this clone: Its specificity is unknown.

PCR involved 60 Vbeta and 13 Jbeta primers. Here immunoSEQ multiplex PCR was the method, and the copy in TCRdb shows in-frame clones only, minus some. This sample has tens of thousands of clones, with approximately 75% found just once. The TCR was taken from a woman aged 30 to 39 in good health and CMV-seronegative. Sequencing was performed on PBMCs.

The CDR3 nucleotides read TGTGCCATCAGTGAGGGTCCCCCCTCCGGAAGCGAGCAGTACGTC. It yields the protein CAISEGPPSGSEQYV. The chain combines TRBV10-3 with TRBJ2-7; D unclear. Germline CDR1 reads ENHRY; CDR2 reads SYGVKD. The V end lost 2 bases, the J end lost 6 bases, and 17 bases lay between the germline ends. This CDR3 has 15 residues.